This T cell receptor beta chain appears in the sequencing data of a study of read filtering for tumor transcriptome and immune sequencing. The wider study: Mean patient age was approximately 66 years, range roughly 45 to 85; approximately 18 male, more than 11 female. Per sample, TCR-region reads ranged about 4 to 10.27 million by IR-seq, roughly 80 to 1,300 by RNA-seq.

This clonotype was picked up many times. The CDR3 contains 14 residues. Germline-derived CDR1 and CDR2 are SGHNT and YYREEE (reference sequence). V lost 4 bases and J lost 2, with 11 bases in between. Bone marrow was sampled from every patient at the time of active disease. Molecular barcoded adaptors covering alpha/delta and beta/gamma chains were used on about 0.4 ug RNA. TCRdb passed the reads through MiXCR, listing each CDR3 protein once. The sample has 75,000 to 95,000 distinct CDR3 sequences; 9% to 15% are singletons. Sequenced input: a population of CD138-negative cells sorted from bone marrow. The sequence was obtained from a donor at least 40 years old with multiple myeloma. The chain recombines TRBV5-4 with TRBJ2-3; either TRBD1 or TRBD2 may supply D (5 bases each). The CDR3 DNA is TGTGCCAGCAGCCCGGGACCCTCCACAGATACGCAGTATTTT. Translating gives CASSPGPSTDTQYF.